This T cell receptor beta chain came from a study of blood T cell repertoires in COVID-19 (TCRdb year 2020). For context, the study as a whole: The collaborator samples originated in the United States, Italy and Spain and spanned the acute and convalescent phases of COVID-19. The repertoires were released in a freely available public database meant as a resource for research on the immune response to SARS-CoV-2. The prospective study material was composed of cDNA or gDNA derived from T cells, B-cell-depleted T cells, or PBMCs. Where HLA class I and class II types were available, the types were taken from metadata supplied by the sample provider, not from assay-based typing. Deeply sampled blood TCRbeta repertoires from subjects exposed to, actively infected with, or recovered from COVID-19 were included in the dataset. A de-identified subject ID, COVID-19 status, age in years and sex were almost always included in the sample metadata. Samples came from the ongoing ImmuneRACE study (first 160 participants) plus 1,254 subjects from 6 global collaborators. The study at large found these results: Clinical and demographic metadata were provided uncurated, with the amount varying by source and participant.

V gives up 7 bases and J gives up 10 bases, and the segment between their germline ends measures 16 bases. The CDR1 and CDR2 encoded by the germline V gene are MNHEY and SVGAGI. The CDR3 holds 12 amino acids from the cysteine to the phenylalanine. Only the CDR3 DNA is retained, 36 bases long and in frame from the first base. As for this clone: Its target antigen remains unknown. No qualities accompany the bases; no much larger clone lies one base away.

At one collaborating source in Seattle, patients were enrolled during active infection and were followed longitudinally through the course of disease. Collaborating institutions collected whole blood in K2EDTA tubes following their own protocols. For TCRbeta analysis, collaborator samples were shipped as frozen whole blood, as isolated PBMCs, or as DNA extracted from either sample type. TCRbeta CDR3 regions were amplified from genomic DNA by means of the immunoSEQ Assay, a bias-controlled multiplex PCR. For the original study's pipeline: Within the assay, amplification of reference gene primers was used to estimate how many nucleated cells each sample contained. To quantify the absolute abundance of each unique TCRbeta CDR3 rearrangement, sequence reads were collapsed and filtered. Productive Simpson clonality was computed per sample as the square root of Simpson's diversity index over productive rearrangements. TCRdb carries this immuneACCESS record with in-frame sequences only. Its versions omit some clonotypes, under half of them owing to an unresolved V gene in the studies checked, with the rest unexplained. That table furnishes V, J and clone size, whereas the DNA furnished D and trimming. The sample includes some 150,000 clones, with roughly 85% observed a single time. Together, the top ten hold roughly 8% of the sample.

This chain is built from TRBV6-5 and TRBJ1-1; a tentative D call is TRBD1 (5 bases match). The sequence derives from a woman in her sixties with COVID-19, enrolled during active disease. The sample taken for sequencing was peripheral blood. For the CDR3, the sequence is CASTNRQGGAFF. The DNA is as follows: TGTGCCAGCACTAACAGGCAGGGAGGAGCTTTCTTT.